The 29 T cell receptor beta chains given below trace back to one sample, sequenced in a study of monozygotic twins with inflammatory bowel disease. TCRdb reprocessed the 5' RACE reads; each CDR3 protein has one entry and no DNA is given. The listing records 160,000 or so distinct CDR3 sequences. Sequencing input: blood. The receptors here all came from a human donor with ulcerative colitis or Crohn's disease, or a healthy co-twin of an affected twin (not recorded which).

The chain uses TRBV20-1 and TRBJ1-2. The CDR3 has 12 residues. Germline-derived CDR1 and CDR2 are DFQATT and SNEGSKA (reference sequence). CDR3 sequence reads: CSANHLHYGYTF.

CDR3 amino acids: CASIDSGIGTDTQYF. The rearrangement uses TRBV2 and TRBJ2-3; no DNA is available, so the TRBD2 call from TCRdb remains unchecked. The CDR3 covers 15 residues. From germline, CDR1 is SNHLY and CDR2 FYNNEI.

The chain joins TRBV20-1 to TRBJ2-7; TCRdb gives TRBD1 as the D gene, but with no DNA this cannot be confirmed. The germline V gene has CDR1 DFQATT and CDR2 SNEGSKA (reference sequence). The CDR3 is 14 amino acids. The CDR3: CSARDQGKSYEQYF.

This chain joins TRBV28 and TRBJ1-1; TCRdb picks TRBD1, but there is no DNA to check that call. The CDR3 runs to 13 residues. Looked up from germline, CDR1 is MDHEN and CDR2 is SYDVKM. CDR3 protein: CANQTGLNTEAFF.

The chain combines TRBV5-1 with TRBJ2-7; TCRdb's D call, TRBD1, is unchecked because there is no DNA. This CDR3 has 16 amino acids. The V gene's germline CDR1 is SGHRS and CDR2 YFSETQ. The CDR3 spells CASSLVSRDREKKQYF.

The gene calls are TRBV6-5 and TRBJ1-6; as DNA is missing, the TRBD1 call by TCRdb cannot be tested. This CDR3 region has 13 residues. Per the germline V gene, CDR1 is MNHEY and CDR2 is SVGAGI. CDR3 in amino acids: CASSLNRASPLYF.

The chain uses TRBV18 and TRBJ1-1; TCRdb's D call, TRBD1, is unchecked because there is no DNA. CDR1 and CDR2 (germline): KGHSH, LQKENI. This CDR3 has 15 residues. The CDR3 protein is CASSPSRQVGTEAFF.

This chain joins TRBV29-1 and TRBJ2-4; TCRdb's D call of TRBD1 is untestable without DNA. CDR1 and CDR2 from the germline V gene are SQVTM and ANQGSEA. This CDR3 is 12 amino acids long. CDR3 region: CSAMAREGIQYF.

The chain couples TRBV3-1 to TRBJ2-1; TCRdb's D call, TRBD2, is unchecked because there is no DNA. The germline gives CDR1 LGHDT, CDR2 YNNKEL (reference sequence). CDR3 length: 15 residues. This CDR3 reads CASSQVPSGYNEQFF.

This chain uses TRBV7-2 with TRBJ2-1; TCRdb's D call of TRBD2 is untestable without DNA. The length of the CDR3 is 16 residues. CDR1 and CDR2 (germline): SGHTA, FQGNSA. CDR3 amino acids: CASNLLGTSSYNEQFF. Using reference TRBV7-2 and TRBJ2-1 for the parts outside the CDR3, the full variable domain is GAGVSQSPSNKVTEKGKDVELRCDPISGHTALYWYRQSLGQGLEFLIYFQGNSAPDKSGLPSDRFSAERTGGSVSTLTIQRTQQEDSAVYLCASNLLGTSSYNEQFFGPGTRLTVL.

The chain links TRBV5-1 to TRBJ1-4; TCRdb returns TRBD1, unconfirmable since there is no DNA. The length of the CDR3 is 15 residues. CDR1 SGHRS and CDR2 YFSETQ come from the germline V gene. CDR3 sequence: CASTLGQTTNEKLFF.

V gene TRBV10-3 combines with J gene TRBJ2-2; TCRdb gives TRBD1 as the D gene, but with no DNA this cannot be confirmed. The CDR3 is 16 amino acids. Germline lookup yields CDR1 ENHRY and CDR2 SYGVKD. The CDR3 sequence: CAISVTGGPNTGELFF.

The CDR3 loop is CASSRSGLAGIF. This chain joins TRBV2 and TRBJ2-3; the D call from TCRdb, TRBD2, cannot be confirmed without DNA. This CDR3 has 12 amino acids. Germline-derived CDR1 and CDR2 are SNHLY and FYNNEI.

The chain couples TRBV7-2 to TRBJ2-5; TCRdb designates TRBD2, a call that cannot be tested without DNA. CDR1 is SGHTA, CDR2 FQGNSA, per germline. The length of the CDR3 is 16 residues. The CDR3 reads CASSLALAGYQETQYF.

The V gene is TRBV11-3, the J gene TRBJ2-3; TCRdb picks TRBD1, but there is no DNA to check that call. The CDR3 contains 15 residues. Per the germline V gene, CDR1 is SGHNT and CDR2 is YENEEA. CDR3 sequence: CASSTTRGPTDTQYF.

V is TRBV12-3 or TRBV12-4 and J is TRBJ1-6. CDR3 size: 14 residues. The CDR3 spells CASSIGPLNSPLHF.

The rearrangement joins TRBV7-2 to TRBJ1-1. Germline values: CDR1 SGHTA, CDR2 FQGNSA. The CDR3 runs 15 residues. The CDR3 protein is CASSLGSRENTEAFF.

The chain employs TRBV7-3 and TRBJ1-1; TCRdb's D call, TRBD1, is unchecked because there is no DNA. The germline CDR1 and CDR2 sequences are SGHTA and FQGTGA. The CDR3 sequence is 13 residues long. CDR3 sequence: CASSLVRGTEAFF.

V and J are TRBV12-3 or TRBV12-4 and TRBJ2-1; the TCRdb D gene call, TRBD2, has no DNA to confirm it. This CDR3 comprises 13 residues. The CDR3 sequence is CASSFNLVNEQFF.

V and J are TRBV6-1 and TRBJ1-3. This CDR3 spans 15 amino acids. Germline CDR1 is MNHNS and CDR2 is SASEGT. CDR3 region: CASSGISTGGNTIYF.

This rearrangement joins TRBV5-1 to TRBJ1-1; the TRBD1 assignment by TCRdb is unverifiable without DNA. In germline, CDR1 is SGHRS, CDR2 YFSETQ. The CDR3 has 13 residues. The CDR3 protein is CASSYGQGTGSFF.

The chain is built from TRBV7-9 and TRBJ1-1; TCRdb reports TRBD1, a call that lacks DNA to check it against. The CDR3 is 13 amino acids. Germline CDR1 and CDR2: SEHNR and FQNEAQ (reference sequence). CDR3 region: CASSLTGETEAFF.

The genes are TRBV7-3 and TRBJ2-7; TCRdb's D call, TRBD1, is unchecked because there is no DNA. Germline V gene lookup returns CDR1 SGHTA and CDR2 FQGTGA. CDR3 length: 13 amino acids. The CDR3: CASSFGTGSEQYF.

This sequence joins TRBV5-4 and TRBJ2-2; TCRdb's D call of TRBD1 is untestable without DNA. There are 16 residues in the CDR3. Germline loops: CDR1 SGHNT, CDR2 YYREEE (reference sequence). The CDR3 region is CASSRREDGGAGELFF. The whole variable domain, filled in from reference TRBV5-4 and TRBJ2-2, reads ETGVTQSPTHLIKTRGQQVTLRCSSQSGHNTVSWYQQALGQGPQFIFQYYREEENGRGNFPPRFSGLQFPNYSSELNVNALELDDSALYLCASSRREDGGAGELFFGEGSRLTVL.

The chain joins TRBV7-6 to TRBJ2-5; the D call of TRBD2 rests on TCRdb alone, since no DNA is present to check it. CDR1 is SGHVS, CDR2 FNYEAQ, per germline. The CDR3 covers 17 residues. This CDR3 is CASSVGLAGGLQETQYF.

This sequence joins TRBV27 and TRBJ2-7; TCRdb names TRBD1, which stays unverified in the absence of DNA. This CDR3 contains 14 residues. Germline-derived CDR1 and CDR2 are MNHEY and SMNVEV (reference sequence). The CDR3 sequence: CASSLWAHRDEQYF.

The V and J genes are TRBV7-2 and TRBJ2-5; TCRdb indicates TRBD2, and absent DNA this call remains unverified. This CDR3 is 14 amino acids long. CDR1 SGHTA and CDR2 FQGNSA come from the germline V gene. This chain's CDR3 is CASSAGSRQETQYF.

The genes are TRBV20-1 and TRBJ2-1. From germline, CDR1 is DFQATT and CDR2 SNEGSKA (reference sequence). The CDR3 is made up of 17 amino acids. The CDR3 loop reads CSARDLGSESSYNEQFF.

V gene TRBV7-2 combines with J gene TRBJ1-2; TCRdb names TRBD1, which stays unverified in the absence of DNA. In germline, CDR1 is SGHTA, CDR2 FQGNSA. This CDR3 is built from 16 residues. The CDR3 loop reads CASSLTSTGYGAGYTF. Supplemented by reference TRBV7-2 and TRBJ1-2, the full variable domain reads GAGVSQSPSNKVTEKGKDVELRCDPISGHTALYWYRQSLGQGLEFLIYFQGNSAPDKSGLPSDRFSAERTGGSVSTLTIQRTQQEDSAVYLCASSLTSTGYGAGYTFGSGTRLTVV.